This T cell receptor (beta chain) is from a study of vaccination effects on CD4 cells after COVID-19. With the ViraFEST assay, the study expanded antigen-specific CD4+ T cells using viral peptide pools, then sequenced them. At the end of about 10 days of culture, CD4+ T cells were isolated. No vaccinee had earlier SARS-CoV-2 infection, and nucleocapsid antibodies were negative. Wells each received some 2.2 million PBMC, cultured with about 9.3 IU/ml IL-2 and approximately 10 ug/ml peptides. Study observations and caveats: Late post-vaccination, clones induced by infection and those induced by vaccine underwent marked clonal contraction.

Clones were read by immunoSEQ multiplex PCR, and TCRdb kept only the in-frame ones, dropping some. The sample contains roughly 14,000 clones, 76% of which appear only once. Of note for this clone: Its antigen is as yet unknown.

This CDR3 is 13 amino acids long. V lost 4 bases and J lost 6, with 11 bases in between. Germline V gives CDR1 MRHNA, CDR2 SNTAGT. This rearrangement joins TRBV6-4 to TRBJ2-3; no definite D call. The source material was CD4+ T cells from PBMCs cultured with HCoV-229E spike peptides, sampled before COVID-19 vaccination. The receptor comes from a human donor who received a COVID-19 vaccine. The CDR3 loop is CASSVQIGDTQYF. CDR3 DNA: TGTGCCAGCAGTGTACAGATTGGCGATACGCAGTATTTT.